This T cell receptor (beta chain) was sequenced during a study of blood T cell repertoires in COVID-19. Study-wide context: Nucleic acid was either cDNA or gDNA, and it came from T cells, B-cell-depleted T cells, or PBMCs.

CDR3 length: 15 amino acids. In germline, CDR1 is WSHSY, CDR2 SAAADI. The V and J ends lost 7 bases and 5 bases, in that order; junction bases with no gene match: 14. Produced via immunoSEQ multiplex PCR; TCRdb's table is partial and in-frame only. The sample lists about 300,000 clones, more than 75% occurring once. The V and J genes are TRBV10-2 and TRBJ2-7, with 7 bases that match TRBD2. Sequenced: PBMCs or T cells enriched from blood (not recorded which). This sequence originates from a man between 25 and 39 years old who had recovered from COVID-19. CDR3 in amino acids: CASTPSPSGGDEQYF. The CDR3 DNA sequence: TGCGCCAGCACCCCCAGTCCTAGCGGTGGGGACGAGCAGTACTTC.